The 31 T cell receptor beta chains presented below share a single source sample, sequenced in a study of regulatory T cells in long-lasting Graves disease. The authors built TCR beta libraries using iRepertoire HTBI primers and Arm-PCR of CDR3 regions. TCRdb recomputed calls from the multiplex PCR reads with MiXCR, one row per CDR3 protein. Of roughly 450,000 distinct CDR3 sequences listed, less than 25% are singletons. Indicated time point: persistent/refractory GD, antithyroid drugs over 5 years with positive TRAb. Researchers made the TCR library from RNA that was extracted from PBMCs. The sequencing used peripheral blood mononuclear cells (PBMCs), collected when the disease was refractory, from a patient treated with antithyroid drugs. The receptors shown here come from a female donor with Graves disease.

This clonotype was observed a few times. The chain joins TRBV5-1 to TRBJ2-7; D might be TRBD1 (5 bases). Per germline, CDR1 SGHRS and CDR2 YFSETQ. The V gene lost 0 bases and the J gene lost 11 bases, with 9 bases spanning the gap. CDR3 length: 11 amino acids. The CDR3 DNA reads TGCGCCAGCAGCTTGGAGGGGAAGGAGTACTTC. It codes for CASSLEGKEYF.

This chain joins TRBV10-2 and TRBJ1-2; D is perhaps TRBD1 (5 bases). The ends were cut back, 0 bases at V and 1 base at J, with 9 bases in the middle. The CDR3 sequence is 15 residues long. The germline V gene has CDR1 WSHSY and CDR2 SAAADI. CDR3 sequence reads: CASSESHRINYGYTF. The CDR3 bases are TGCGCCAGCAGTGAGTCGCACAGGATTAACTATGGCTACACCTTC.

V gene TRBV28 combines with J gene TRBJ2-2; the match to TRBD1 covers 10 bases. The germline V gene has CDR1 MDHEN and CDR2 SYDVKM. Trimming removed 7 bases from V and 4 bases from J; junction bases left unmatched: 12. The CDR3 loop spans 17 amino acids. The CDR3, as DNA: TGTGCCAGCAAGCCGGGACAGGGGACCGGGGGCACCGGGGAGCTGTTTTTT. Its protein product is CASKPGQGTGGTGELFF.

This clonotype turned up a few times. The gene calls are TRBV7-6 and TRBJ2-2, with 8 bases matching TRBD2. V lost 4 bases and J lost 5; bases outside the gene matches: 6. CDR1 is SGHVS, CDR2 FNYEAQ, per germline. The CDR3 sequence is 15 residues long. As DNA, the CDR3 is TGTGCCAGCAGCTCCACCCCGGGGGGGACCGGGGAGCTGTTTTTT. This translates into CASSSTPGGTGELFF.

The rearrangement links TRBV11-2 to TRBJ1-2; TRBD1 matches at 7 bases. V lost 3 bases and J lost 8; bases outside the gene matches: 24. The CDR3 totals 19 residues. CDR1 and CDR2 (germline): SGHAT, FQNNGV. For the CDR3, the DNA is TGTGCCAGCAGCTTTTCTATCCTGCGCCGGGACAGACCACTATGGGGCTACACCTTC. It specifies CASSFSILRRDRPLWGYTF. Complete variable domain (other parts from reference TRBV11-2 and TRBJ1-2): EAGVAQSPRYKIIEKRQSVAFWCNPISGHATLYWYQQILGQGPKLLIQFQNNGVVDDSQLPKDRFSAERLKGVDSTLKIQPAKLEDSAVYLCASSFSILRRDRPLWGYTFGSGTRLTVV.

This sequence joins TRBV18 and TRBJ2-6; D is possibly TRBD1 (6 bases). The CDR3 contains 20 residues. Germline-derived CDR1 and CDR2 are KGHSH and LQKENI. Trimming removed 4 bases from V and 0 bases from J, with 22 bases in between. As DNA, the CDR3 is TGTGCCAGCTCACTCCTAGGGGGTGCCCGCCTAAGCTCTGGGGCCAACGTCCTGACTTTC. Translating it yields CASSLLGGARLSSGANVLTF.

A word on this clonotype: This may come from a read error, since a much larger clone is one base off. V usage is TRBV3-1 and J usage is TRBJ2-7, with TRBD1 matching 9 bases. This CDR3 comprises 13 residues. Germline CDR1 LGHDT, CDR2 YNNKEL (reference sequence). With V trimmed by 3 bases and J by 6 bases, 3 bases remained unmatched. In nucleotides, the CDR3 is TGTGCCAGCAGCCACTCGACAGGGGGCGAGCAGTACTTC. Translating it yields CASSHSTGGEQYF.

This clonotype has at least ten counts. The genes are TRBV6-1 and TRBJ1-2, with no clear D. V was cut by 4 bases and J by 4 bases, with 22 bases left in between. Per the germline V gene, CDR1 is MNHNS and CDR2 is SASEGT. The CDR3 has 17 residues. CDR3 nucleotides: TGTGCCAGCAGTGCCTTTGGTGGACCCACTTCCAGCTATGGCTACACCTTC. Its protein is CASSAFGGPTSSYGYTF.

This clonotype was counted at least ten times. V gene TRBV7-2 combines with J gene TRBJ2-5; tentatively, D is TRBD1 or TRBD2 (6 bases each). Germline CDR1 and CDR2: SGHTA and FQGNSA. Trimming left V 5 bases short and J 4 bases short, with 17 bases between. The CDR3 length is 15 residues. CDR3 sequence (DNA): TGTGCCAGCAGCCTACGGGGGCCTTGGGGAGAGACCCAGTACTTC. It specifies CASSLRGPWGETQYF.

This clonotype was found a few times. The rearrangement joins TRBV29-1 to TRBJ2-5, with D perhaps matching TRBD2 (7 bases). V shed 0 bases and J shed 5 bases, with 13 bases lying between them. The CDR3 covers 14 residues. Looked up from germline, CDR1 is SQVTM and CDR2 is ANQGSEA. The CDR3 coding sequence is TGCAGCGTTGAAGAAGGGGGGGCTGGGGAGACCCAGTACTTC. As protein: CSVEEGGAGETQYF.

The table lists this clonotype with a few counts. The rearrangement links TRBV20-1 to TRBJ1-2; TRBD1 might be the D (6 bases). Germline assignment: CDR1 DFQATT and CDR2 SNEGSKA (reference sequence). V was trimmed by 6 bases and J by 7 bases, leaving 24 bases between them. The CDR3 contains 15 residues. The CDR3 region is CSARPTGHGMGGYTF. Written as DNA, the CDR3 is TGCAGTGCGCGACCGACAGGCCACGGGATGGGTGGCTACACCTTC.

This clonotype was counted a few times. V gene TRBV4-1 combines with J gene TRBJ2-2, with 9 bases that match TRBD2. The CDR3 consists of 17 residues. The germline gives CDR1 MGHRA, CDR2 YSYEKL. J lost 4 bases, V lost 0 bases, and 6 bases had no gene match. The CDR3 DNA sequence: TGCGCCAGCAGCCAAGATATAGCGGGAGTCGGCACCGGGGAGCTGTTTTTT. Encoded protein: CASSQDIAGVGTGELFF.

The sample holds many counts of this clonotype. The rearrangement uses TRBV2 and TRBJ2-5; 9 nucleotides match TRBD1. CDR1 is SNHLY, CDR2 FYNNEI, per germline. CDR3 length: 15 amino acids. The trim removed 6 bases at V and 4 bases at J, leaving 9 bases unmatched. The CDR3 bases are TGTGCCAGCAGAAACGGGACAGGGAGGGTAGAGACCCAGTACTTC. It codes for CASRNGTGRVETQYF.

The rearrangement joins TRBV4-1 to TRBJ2-1; D ambiguous. Trimming pared 1 base from V and 5 bases from J, leaving 12 bases between. Germline CDR1 and CDR2: MGHRA and YSYEKL. The CDR3 is made up of 15 amino acids. CDR3 coding DNA: TGCGCCAGCAGCCAAGTAGGTCGGAGCAACAATGAGCAGTTCTTC. This codes for CASSQVGRSNNEQFF.

This clonotype showed up just a few times. The chain joins TRBV6-1 to TRBJ2-5; weak D call: TRBD1 (6 bases). Germline V gene data show CDR1 as MNHNS and CDR2 as SASEGT. The CDR3 has 16 residues. Trimming stripped 1 base from V and 6 bases from J, with 18 bases between. Here the CDR3 DNA reads TGTGCCAGCAGTGAAGACAGGGATACTACTGGGAAGACCCAGTACTTC. Amino acids: CASSEDRDTTGKTQYF.

J is TRBJ2-5 and V is TRBV5-6; 9 nucleotides line up with TRBD2. Unmatched junction bases numbered 6, after V lost 1 base and J lost 2 bases. Germline CDR1 reads SGHDT; CDR2 reads YYEEEE. CDR3 size: 16 residues. Here the CDR3 reads CASSLSLAGYQETQYF. CDR3 in DNA: TGTGCCAGCAGCTTGTCCCTAGCGGGGTATCAAGAGACCCAGTACTTC. Variable domain in full (rest from reference TRBV5-6 and TRBJ2-5): DAGVTQSPTHLIKTRGQQVTLRCSPKSGHDTVSWYQQALGQGPQFIFQYYEEEERQRGNFPDRFSGHQFPNYSSELNVNALLLGDSALYLCASSLSLAGYQETQYFGPGTRLLVL.

This clonotype was detected only a few times. This chain uses TRBV28 with TRBJ1-3; D unresolved. The germline V and J ends were trimmed by 7 bases and 3 bases, with 10 bases remaining between them. Looked up from germline, CDR1 is MDHEN and CDR2 is SYDVKM. This CDR3 has 13 residues. CDR3 residues: CASTPQYGNTIYF. In DNA, the CDR3 is TGTGCCAGCACCCCGCAATATGGAAACACCATATATTTT.

This clonotype was detected only a few times. The genes are TRBV2 and TRBJ1-5, with 9 bases aligning to TRBD1. With 8 bases clipped from V and 6 bases from J, the junction kept 8 bases outside the gene matches. Germline V gene sequence: CDR1 SNHLY, CDR2 FYNNEI. This CDR3 has 14 amino acids. DNA of the CDR3: TGTGCCAGCGCACCGGGACAGGGAAGTCAGCCCCAGCATTTT. Protein product: CASAPGQGSQPQHF.

The chain is built from TRBV6-5 and TRBJ2-3; D unclear. CDR3 length equals 12 residues. V lost 4 bases, J lost 4 bases, and 6 bases lay in between. Germline CDR1 MNHEY, CDR2 SVGAGI. This CDR3 reads CASSSVSDTQYF. The CDR3 DNA reads TGTGCCAGCAGTTCTGTTTCAGATACGCAGTATTTT.

This clonotype has a count of ten or more. The chain has TRBV4-1 and TRBJ2-5, with unresolved D. This CDR3 has 13 amino acids. Trimming cost V 5 bases and J 4 bases, with 11 bases left between them. CDR1 is MGHRA and CDR2 is YSYEKL in the germline V gene. The CDR3 spells CASSTQTAETQYF. CDR3 coding DNA: TGCGCCAGCAGCACCCAGACGGCAGAGACCCAGTACTTC.

V and J are TRBV4-2 and TRBJ2-5, with D possibly being TRBD1 (5 bases). V was shortened by 1 base and J by 1 base, with 16 bases between the two germline ends. CDR3 length: 17 amino acids. Germline V gene sequence: CDR1 LGHNA, CDR2 YNFKEQ. The CDR3 DNA reads as TGTGCCAGCAGCCAAGGTCGTGAGCTGGGGCCCCAAGAGACCCAGTACTTC. Encoded protein: CASSQGRELGPQETQYF.

This clonotype was seen ten or more times. CDR3 loop: CASSVVAEAFF. In DNA form, the CDR3 reads TGTGCCAGCAGTGTCGTAGCTGAAGCTTTCTTT. V is TRBV2 and J is TRBJ1-1; D uncertain. Per the germline V gene, CDR1 is SNHLY and CDR2 is FYNNEI. Trimming took off 4 bases at V and 6 bases at J, with 6 bases between the two ends. The CDR3 consists of 11 residues. Looking up the rest from reference TRBV2 and TRBJ1-1 gives the full variable domain: EPEVTQTPSHQVTQMGQEVILRCVPISNHLYFYWYRQILGQKVEFLVSFYNNEISEKSEIFDDQFSVERPDGSNFTLKIRSTKLEDSAMYFCASSVVAEAFFGQGTRLTVV.

This clonotype was picked up many times. The chain combines TRBV7-2 with TRBJ2-5, with 12 bases that match TRBD1. The CDR3 totals 15 residues. Germline-derived CDR1 and CDR2 are SGHTA and FQGNSA. J was trimmed by 5 bases and V by 1 base; bases with no gene match: 2. CDR3 amino acids: CASSLVGTGGETQYF. The DNA for the CDR3 is TGTGCCAGCAGCTTAGTAGGGACAGGGGGCGAGACCCAGTACTTC.

V usage is TRBV11-2 and J usage is TRBJ2-1; TRBD2 is a possible D gene (6 bases). The CDR3 length is 16 residues. V shed 1 base and J shed 7 bases, with 17 bases lying between them. CDR1 and CDR2 (germline): SGHAT, FQNNGV. Here the CDR3 DNA reads TGTGCCAGCAGCTTAGTTTCGCGGGAAGGACGAAATGAGCAGTTCTTC. Amino acids: CASSLVSREGRNEQFF.

This clonotype came up a few times. V usage is TRBV5-1 and J usage is TRBJ2-1, with a weak D call TRBD1 (5 bases). Germline CDR1 SGHRS, CDR2 YFSETQ. The V end lost 4 bases, the J end lost 2 bases, and 13 bases lay between the germline ends. CDR3 size: 15 residues. CDR3 sequence (DNA): TGCGCCAGCAGCACAGGCGTTCCACCCTACAATGAGCAGTTCTTC. Translating gives CASSTGVPPYNEQFF.

Many counts were recorded for this clonotype. The chain couples TRBV4-1 to TRBJ1-4; 9 bases fit TRBD1. The germline V gene encodes CDR1 MGHRA and CDR2 YSYEKL. Germline trimming cut 4 bases from V and 3 bases from J; bases unmatched to any gene: 6. The CDR3 covers 16 residues. CDR3 DNA: TGCGCCAGCAGCCGTGGGACAGGGCATCCTAATGAAAAACTGTTTTTT. Translating it yields CASSRGTGHPNEKLFF.

This clonotype was observed a handful of times. The rearrangement uses TRBV5-1 and TRBJ2-5; 7 nucleotides agree with TRBD2. This CDR3 contains 14 residues. The trim removed 3 bases at V and 5 bases at J, leaving 7 bases unmatched. CDR1 is SGHRS and CDR2 is YFSETQ in the germline V gene. The CDR3 DNA follows: TGCGCCAGCAGCTCACCGGGACTAAGGGAGACCCAGTACTTC. It encodes CASSSPGLRETQYF.

This clonotype was seen at least ten times. The chain carries TRBV11-2 and TRBJ2-7; a weak D match, TRBD1 (5 bases). Deletions cut 0 bases from V and 3 bases from J, with 9 bases between. The germline V gene encodes CDR1 SGHAT and CDR2 FQNNGV. CDR3 length: 14 amino acids. CDR3 DNA sequence: TGTGCCAGCAGCTTAGATCGACAGTACTACGAGCAGTACTTC. Translated, it gives CASSLDRQYYEQYF.

The chain couples TRBV29-1 to TRBJ2-2; D call uncertain. V lost 2 bases and J 5 bases, leaving 12 bases between the germline ends. The CDR3 runs 14 residues. The germline V gene has CDR1 SQVTM and CDR2 ANQGSEA. The CDR3 DNA reads TGCAGCGTTGAATCTGGAAGTGGGACCGGGGAGCTGTTTTTT. Translating it yields CSVESGSGTGELFF.

This clonotype was observed a handful of times. This chain joins TRBV6-1 and TRBJ1-4, with 9 bases matching TRBD1. The CDR3 extends over 14 amino acids. Germline V gene lookup returns CDR1 MNHNS and CDR2 SASEGT. V dropped 7 bases and J dropped 6; count of bases not matched to a gene: 6. Written as DNA, the CDR3 is TGTGCCAGCAATCCGGGACAGGGTTATGAAAAACTGTTTTTT. This encodes CASNPGQGYEKLFF.

This clonotype showed up just a few times. The chain is built from TRBV6-5 and TRBJ1-1, with D unclear. CDR1 and CDR2 from the germline V gene are MNHEY and SVGAGI. The CDR3 extends over 12 amino acids. Deletions cut 2 bases from V and 3 bases from J, with 4 bases between. The CDR3 DNA reads as TGTGCCAGCAGTTACGTGGACACTGAAGCTTTCTTT. As protein: CASSYVDTEAFF.